This T cell receptor (beta chain) was profiled in a study of type 1 regulatory T cells. Study-wide context: T-allo10 is an in vitro-generated, Tr1-enriched CD4 T cell product specific for alloantigen.

Trimming removed 3 bases at V and 1 base at J, with 6 bases between. The CDR3 contains 13 residues. CDR1 is MNHEY and CDR2 is SMNVEV in the germline V gene (reference sequence). The table lists this clonotype with a count of one. The antigen is undetermined. TCRdb itself ran the reads through MiXCR, one entry per CDR3 protein. Of about 24,000 distinct CDR3 sequences listed, roughly two thirds are singletons. The gene calls are TRBV27 and TRBJ1-1; D not certain. The source is a human donor in good health. Material: cultured T cells, either the whole culture or a sorted T cell fraction (not recorded which). Subset described: Tr1-enriched cell product generated in vitro against host alloantigens. The DNA for the CDR3 is TGTGCCAGCAGTTTGGAAGCGAACACTGAAGCTTTCTTT. Protein: CASSLEANTEAFF.